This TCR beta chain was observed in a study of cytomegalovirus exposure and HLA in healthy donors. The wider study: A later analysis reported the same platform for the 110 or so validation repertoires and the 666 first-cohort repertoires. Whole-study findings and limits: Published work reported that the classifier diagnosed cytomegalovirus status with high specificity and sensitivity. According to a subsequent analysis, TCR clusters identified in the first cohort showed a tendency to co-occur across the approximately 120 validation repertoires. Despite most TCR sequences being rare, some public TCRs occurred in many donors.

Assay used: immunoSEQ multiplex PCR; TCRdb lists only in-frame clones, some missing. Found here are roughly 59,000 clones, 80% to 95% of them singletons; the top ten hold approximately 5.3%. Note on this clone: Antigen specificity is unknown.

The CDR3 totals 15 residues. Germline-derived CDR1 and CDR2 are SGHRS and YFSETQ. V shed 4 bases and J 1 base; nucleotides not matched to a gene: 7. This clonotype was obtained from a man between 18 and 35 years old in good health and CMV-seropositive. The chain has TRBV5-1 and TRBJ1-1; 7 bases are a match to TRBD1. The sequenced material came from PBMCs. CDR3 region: CASSPPRQGNTEAFF. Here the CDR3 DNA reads TGCGCCAGCAGCCCACCTCGACAGGGGAACACTGAAGCTTTCTTT.